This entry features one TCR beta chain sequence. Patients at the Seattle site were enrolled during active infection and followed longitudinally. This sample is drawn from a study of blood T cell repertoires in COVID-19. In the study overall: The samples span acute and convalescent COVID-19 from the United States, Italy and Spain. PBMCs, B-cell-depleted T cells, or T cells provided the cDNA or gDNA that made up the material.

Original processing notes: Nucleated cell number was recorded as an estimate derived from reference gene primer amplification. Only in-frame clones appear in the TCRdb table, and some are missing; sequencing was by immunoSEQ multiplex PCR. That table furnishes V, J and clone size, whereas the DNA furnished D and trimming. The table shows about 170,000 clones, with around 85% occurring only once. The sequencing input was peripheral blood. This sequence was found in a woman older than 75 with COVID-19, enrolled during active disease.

The CDR3 region is CASSKRRVAGGETQYF. The CDR3 DNA follows: TGTGCCAGCAGCAAACGGAGGGTAGCGGGAGGAGAGACCCAGTACTTC. The rearrangement uses TRBV21-1 and TRBJ2-5; the D call in the table, TRBD2, was not verified against the DNA. TRBV21-1 is termed a pseudogene. This CDR3 contains 16 residues.